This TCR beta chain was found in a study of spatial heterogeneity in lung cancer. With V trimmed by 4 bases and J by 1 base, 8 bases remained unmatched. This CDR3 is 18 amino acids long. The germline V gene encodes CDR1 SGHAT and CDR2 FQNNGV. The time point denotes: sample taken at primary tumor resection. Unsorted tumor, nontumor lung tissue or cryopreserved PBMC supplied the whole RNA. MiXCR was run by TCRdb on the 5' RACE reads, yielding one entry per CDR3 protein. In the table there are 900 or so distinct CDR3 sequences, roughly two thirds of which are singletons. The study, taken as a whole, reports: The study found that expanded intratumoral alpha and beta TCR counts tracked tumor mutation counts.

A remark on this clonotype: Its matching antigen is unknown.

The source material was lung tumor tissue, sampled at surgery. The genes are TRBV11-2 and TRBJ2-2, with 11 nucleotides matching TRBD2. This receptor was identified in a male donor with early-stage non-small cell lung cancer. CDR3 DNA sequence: TGTGCCAGCAGCTCGCTAGCGGGGGGCGGATTGAACACCGGGGAGCTGTTTTTT. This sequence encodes CASSSLAGGGLNTGELFF.